This TCR beta chain was retrieved from a study of Graves' ophthalmopathy and Graves' hyperthyroidism listed by TCRdb under 2018. Background on the whole study: Peripheral blood samples were taken at the time of initial diagnosis, before any treatment was given. The study used TCR beta repertoire signatures to distinguish Graves' ophthalmopathy from Graves' hyperthyroidism and to predict progression to ophthalmopathy. In total, 135 blood samples were TCR-sequenced: 43 ophthalmopathy, some 72 hyperthyroidism and some 17 hyperthyroidism-to-ophthalmopathy patients. To explore V-J signatures that separate ophthalmopathy from hyperthyroidism, a discovery set of about a hundred patients was enrolled, consisting of about 43 with ophthalmopathy and approximately 60 with stable hyperthyroidism. An independent validation cohort comprised roughly 20 hyperthyroidism patients and 15 to 17 patients who later progressed from hyperthyroidism to ophthalmopathy. In roughly 6 hyperthyroidism patients, T-cell repertoires of thyroid tissue and blood were compared. Following sampling, methimazole starting at 30 mg daily was administered to hyperthyroidism patients, and high-dose intravenous methylprednisolone was administered to ophthalmopathy patients. The 75 to 100 discovery patients were divided at random into training and test sets in a 7:3 ratio. The paper's findings and limits, for the study overall: No statistical method was used to set the sample size in advance, and the investigators knew which group each participant was assigned to. In validation, the model predicted ophthalmopathy progression with more than 55% sensitivity and roughly 72% specificity; approximately 12 predicted patients were CT-confirmed with GO in a median of around 6 months. Most of the expanded thyroid clonotypes with a frequency above 0.001 were also detected in blood, and it was suggested that the thyroid immune response may be reflected by blood repertoires. In cross-validation, the 13-signature model distinguished ophthalmopathy from stable hyperthyroidism with just over 85% sensitivity and roughly 84% specificity, while in the test set the corresponding values were roughly 80% and 75%.

This clonotype was seen ten or more times. There is no known antigen for this receptor. No much larger clone exists at a distance of one base, and base qualities are not known. The V end loses 6 bases and the J end loses 3 bases, and a stretch of 17 bases separates them. Its CDR3 holds 15 amino acids, cysteine through phenylalanine. Only the CDR3 DNA stays, 45 bases, in frame from base 1. CDR1 and CDR2 were assigned from the germline V gene as SNHLY and FYNNEI. For repertoire sequencing, TCR beta CDR3 regions were amplified from RNA transcripts. A first-round RT-PCR used HTBI primers with the Qiagen OneStep RT-PCR kit, followed by a second-round multiplex PCR, size selection and purification. Libraries were sequenced on an Illumina HiSeq2000 using paired-end 100 bp reads. Per the authors' processing: SOAPnuke was used for read processing, and reads with adapters, uncalled bases, a mean Phred below 15, or no exact constant-primer or identifier match were discarded. High-quality paired reads were merged with COPE v1.2.5. Unique nucleotide sequences were defined as clonotypes and aligned to IMGT TRB V, D and J references using MiTCR v1.1. Only V-J combinations with frequency above 0.0001 were analysed, covering approximately 99% of repertoires. A TCR clonal expansion and chaos score per V-J combination was defined as the ratio of F50 clonal expansion to chaos observed in the TCRdist matrix. Welch's t-statistics and random forest were used to reduce the features to around 13 V-J combinations, which were then used as input to a naive Bayes classifier. Thyroid-blood repertoire similarity was quantified with the Morisita-Horn index. TCRdb handled the public reads itself, with Q25 trimming in fastp and clone calling in MiXCR, and kept productive beta chains. Rows with one shared CDR3 protein collapse into an entry with the most common genes and DNA. The V and J calls come from TCRdb's annotation, not from the publication. This sample is represented by about 480,000 distinct CDR3 sequences; over 13% of them were singletons. Together, the top ten hold roughly 10% of the sample.

The ophthalmopathy patients had moderately to severely active disease, with a Clinical Activity Score of 3 or higher, a NOSPECS grade of 4 or higher, and a disease duration of less than 3 months. Patients with other autoimmune diseases, uncontrolled infections, pregnancy or lactation were excluded. Clinical symptoms, serum thyroxine, TRAb, thyroid ultrasound and orbital computed tomography formed the basis of the diagnosis. Ficoll-Paque density gradient centrifugation was used to isolate PBMCs from 8 to 10 ml of fresh peripheral blood. Total RNA was extracted with Trizol reagent and quality-checked on an Agilent 2100 Bioanalyzer.

This TCR came from a woman younger than 45 with Graves' ophthalmopathy. Donor details come from another sample of the same person, matched by shared clones. The chain is encoded by TRBV2 joined to TRBJ1-1, with no confident D gene call. Input material: blood. At the DNA level, the sequence is TGTGCCAGCAGCCCCGCCCCGACTGCTTACACTGAAGCTTTCTTT. Translated, this is CASSPAPTAYTEAFF. Outside the CDR3, residues come from the reference TRBV2 and TRBJ1-1 proteins, so the full variable domain is: EPEVTQTPSHQVTQMGQEVILRCVPISNHLYFYWYRQILGQKVEFLVSFYNNEISEKSEIFDDQFSVERPDGSNFTLKIRSTKLEDSAMYFCASSPAPTAYTEAFFGQGTRLTVV.